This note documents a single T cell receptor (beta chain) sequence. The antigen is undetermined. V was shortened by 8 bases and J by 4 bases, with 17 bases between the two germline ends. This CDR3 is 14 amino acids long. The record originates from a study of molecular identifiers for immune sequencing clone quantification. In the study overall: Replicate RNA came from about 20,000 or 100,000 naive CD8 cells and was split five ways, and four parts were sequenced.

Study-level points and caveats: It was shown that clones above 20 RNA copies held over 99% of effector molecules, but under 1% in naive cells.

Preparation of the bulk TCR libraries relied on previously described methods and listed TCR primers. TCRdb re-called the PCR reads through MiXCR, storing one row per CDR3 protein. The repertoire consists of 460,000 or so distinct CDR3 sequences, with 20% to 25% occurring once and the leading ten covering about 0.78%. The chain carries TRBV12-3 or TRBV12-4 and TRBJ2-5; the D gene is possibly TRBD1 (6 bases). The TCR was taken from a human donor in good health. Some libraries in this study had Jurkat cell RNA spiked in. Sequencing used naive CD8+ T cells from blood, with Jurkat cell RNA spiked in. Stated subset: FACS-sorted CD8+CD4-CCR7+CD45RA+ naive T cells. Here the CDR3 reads CASRDINTPETQYF. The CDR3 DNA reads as TGTGCCAGCCGGGACATCAATACTCCAGAGACCCAGTACTTC.